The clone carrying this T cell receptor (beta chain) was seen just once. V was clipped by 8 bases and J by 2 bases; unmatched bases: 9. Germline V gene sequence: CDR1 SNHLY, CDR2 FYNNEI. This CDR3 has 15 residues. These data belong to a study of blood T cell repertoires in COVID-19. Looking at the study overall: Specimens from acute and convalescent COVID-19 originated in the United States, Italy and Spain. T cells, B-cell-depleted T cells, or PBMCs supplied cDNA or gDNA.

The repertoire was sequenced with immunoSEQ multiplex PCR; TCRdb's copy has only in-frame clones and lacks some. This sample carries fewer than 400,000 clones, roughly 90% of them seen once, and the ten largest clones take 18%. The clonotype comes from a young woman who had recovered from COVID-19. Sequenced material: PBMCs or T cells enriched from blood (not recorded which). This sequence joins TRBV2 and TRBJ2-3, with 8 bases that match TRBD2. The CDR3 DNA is TGTGCCAGCTGTAAGACTAGCGCGTCCACAGATACGCAGTATTTT. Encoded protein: CASCKTSASTDTQYF.